The rows below give T cell receptor beta chains drawn from one sample of a study of Ad26.COV2.S vaccination and SARS-CoV-2 variants. TCRdb keeps only in-frame clones here, not all; method: immunoSEQ multiplex PCR. Of some 520,000 clones detected, about 83% appear once; the ten largest clones hold about 13%. The material was peripheral blood, obtained in a trial of Ad26.COV2.S vaccine versus placebo. Every receptor here comes from a person between 18 and 65 years old who received the Ad26.COV2.S COVID-19 vaccine or a placebo. Each CDR3 is given with its conserved first and last residue. The D gene is left open where the match is weak. Clone size, where shown, is once, few, many, or a class for clones that have expanded.

TRBJ1-1,TRBV7-2,.,.,TGTGCCAGCAGCTTAGGTCGGGGCCGGAGGATGAACACTGAAGCTTTCTTT,CASSLGRGRRMNTEAFF
TRBJ2-1,TRBV3-1/TRBV3-2,.,.,TGTGCCAGCAGCGAAAGGGGGAGAAGGGCCTCCTACAATGAGCAGTTCTTC,CASSERGRRASYNEQFF
TRBJ2-7,TRBV2,TRBD1,.,TGTGCCAGCCAGGAGCCAGGGGGCGCGTACGAGCAGTACTTC,CASQEPGGAYEQYF
TRBJ1-1,TRBV6-6,.,.,TGTGCCAGCAGTAACGACAGGACGACCCGGAACACTGAAGCTTTCTTT,CASSNDRTTRNTEAFF
TRBJ1-5,TRBV28,.,.,TGTGCCAGCGTACCCGGTCCCCTCCGTCAGCCCCAGCATTTT,CASVPGPLRQPQHF
TRBJ1-6,TRBV30,.,few,TGTGCCTGGAGTGTAGGCGTCACCCTCCACTTT,CAWSVGVTLHF
TRBJ2-3,TRBV5-4,TRBD2,.,TGTGCCAGCAGCTCCCCCGGGAGGGCAGATACGCAGTATTTT,CASSSPGRADTQYF
TRBJ2-7,TRBV28,TRBD2,.,TGTGCCAGCAGTTTAGGGACTAGCGGGATTAGGACCTACGAGCAGTACTTC,CASSLGTSGIRTYEQYF
TRBJ1-6,TRBV25-1,.,.,TGTGCCAGCAGTGAACGGCTTTATAATTCACCCCTCCACTTT,CASSERLYNSPLHF
TRBJ1-6,TRBV6-5,.,.,TGTGCCAGCAGTCCGGTACCAAATTCACCCCTCCACTTT,CASSPVPNSPLHF
TRBJ2-2,TRBV3-1/TRBV3-2,.,.,TGTGCCAGCAGCCCCCAAGGTCCTACCACGAACACCGGGGAGCTGTTTTTT,CASSPQGPTTNTGELFF
TRBJ2-1,TRBV4-2,.,.,TGTGCCAGCAGCCCCGATTATGATGAGCAGTTCTTC,CASSPDYDEQFF
TRBJ1-1,TRBV28,.,.,TGTGCCAGCAGTTTAACCCCCAGGGGCAGTGAAGCTTTCTTT,CASSLTPRGSEAFF
TRBJ2-3,TRBV30,TRBD2,.,TGTGCCTGGAGTGTAAAAGCGGGGATCACAGATACGCAGTATTTT,CAWSVKAGITDTQYF
TRBJ2-1,TRBV24-1,.,.,TGTGCCACCAGTGGTACGGCGGCGAGTGAGCAGTTCTTC,CATSGTAASEQFF
TRBJ1-2,TRBV29-1,.,.,TGCAGCGTTAGGCAGGGGTATGGCTACACCTTC,CSVRQGYGYTF
TRBJ2-7,TRBV28,.,.,TGTGCCAGCAGTTCCCTGGGTTCGGGCGAGCAGTACTTC,CASSSLGSGEQYF
TRBJ1-5,TRBV19,.,few,TGTGCCAGAGTAGCAGGGTTCGGGTTGTTGGGTCAGCCCCAGCATTTT,CARVAGFGLLGQPQHF
TRBJ1-5,TRBV19,.,.,TGTGCCAGTAGTACCGACGTGGGGTCGGGGGCAAGTGGGCAGCCCCAGCATTTT,CASSTDVGSGASGQPQHF
TRBJ2-7,TRBV15,TRBD1,.,TGTGCCACCAGCAGAGTTACAGGGGTCGAGCAGTACTTC,CATSRVTGVEQYF
TRBJ1-2,TRBV9,.,once,TGTGCCAGCAGCGTAGGGTGGGGGACGGGGGTCGGCTACACCTTC,CASSVGWGTGVGYTF
TRBJ1-1,TRBV28,TRBD1,once,TGTGCCAGCAGTCCCTGGGGACAGGGGACTACTGAAGCTTTCTTT,CASSPWGQGTTEAFF
TRBJ2-3,TRBV30,.,few,TGTGCCTGGAAGGCGGACGGCACAGATACGCAGTATTTT,CAWKADGTDTQYF
TRBJ2-2,TRBV6-4,TRBD2,many,TGTGCCAGCAGTGGGACTAGCGCCGGGGAGCTGTTTTTT,CASSGTSAGELFF
TRBJ2-3,TRBV29-1,.,.,TGCAGCGTTGCTCTGGGTGCGAGCACAGATACGCAGTATTTT,CSVALGASTDTQYF
TRBJ2-7,TRBV11-1,TRBD2,.,TGTGCCAGCAGGGCCTATAGCGGGCCTACCTACGAGCAGTACTTC,CASRAYSGPTYEQYF
TRBJ1-2,TRBV7-2,.,.,TGTGCCAGCAGCTTAGTGGGGGGCGTTCCGGGTGGCTACACCTTC,CASSLVGGVPGGYTF
TRBJ2-7,TRBV6-2/TRBV6-3,.,.,TGTGCCAGCAGTTACGGGCGACCCGGCGAGCAGTACTTC,CASSYGRPGEQYF
TRBJ1-3,TRBV5-4,.,.,TGTGCCAGCAGCCTAGATACAGGGAGCTCTGGAAACACCATATATTTT,CASSLDTGSSGNTIYF
TRBJ2-2,TRBV6-6,TRBD2,once,TGTGCCAGCAGTTACCCCAGCGGGAGTAGTAGCGGGGAGCTGTTTTTT,CASSYPSGSSSGELFF
TRBJ2-5,TRBV7-2,.,.,TGTGCCAGCAGCTTAGCGGGGGGAGGCACTCAAGAGACCCAGTACTTC,CASSLAGGGTQETQYF
TRBJ1-6,TRBV2,.,.,TGTGCCAGCAGTGACAGGGGCTCCCTCGGCAATTCACCCCTCCACTTT,CASSDRGSLGNSPLHF
TRBJ2-6,TRBV7-9,.,.,TGTGCCAGCCGAATAGCTGGGGCCAACGTCCTGACTTTC,CASRIAGANVLTF
TRBJ2-5,TRBV6-5,TRBD2,.,TGTGCCAGCGGGGCTAGCGGGAAAGAGACCCAGTACTTC,CASGASGKETQYF
TRBJ2-3,TRBV7-9,.,few,TGTGCCAGCAGCTTAGGAGGCGACAGGAGCACAGATACGCAGTATTTT,CASSLGGDRSTDTQYF
TRBJ2-1,TRBV11-1,TRBD2,once,TGTGCCAGCAGCTTGGGACTAGCGGTCCCCTACAATGAGCAGTTCTTC,CASSLGLAVPYNEQFF
TRBJ2-2,TRBV12-3/TRBV12-4,.,.,TGTGCCAGCAGAGGGACCCCCACCGGGGAGCTGTTTTTT,CASRGTPTGELFF
TRBJ2-1,TRBV18,TRBD1,.,TGTGCCAGCTCACCCGAGCTACAGGGGCATGGCGATGAGCAGTTCTTC,CASSPELQGHGDEQFF
TRBJ2-7,TRBV5-5,TRBD2,.,TGTGCCAGAACAATGGGAGGGGATCCCTACGAGCAGTACTTC,CARTMGGDPYEQYF
TRBJ1-2,TRBV6-5,.,.,TGTGCCAGCAGTCGGAAGAACTATGGCTACACCTTC,CASSRKNYGYTF
TRBJ2-2,TRBV24-1,.,.,TGTGCCACCAGTGATCGAGGGGTTACCGGGGAGCTGTTTTTT,CATSDRGVTGELFF
TRBJ1-4,TRBV7-9,.,.,TGTGCCAGCAGCTCCGGGACCCCGAAGAGGGCAACTAATGAAAAACTGTTTTTT,CASSSGTPKRATNEKLFF
TRBJ2-7,TRBV4-2,TRBD2,.,TGTGCCAGCAGCCCCCGGACTAGCGATTTAGACGAGCAGTACTTC,CASSPRTSDLDEQYF
TRBJ1-5,TRBV19,.,.,TGTGCCAGTAGTTTTGTGGGGGTTGGTCAGCCCCAGCATTTT,CASSFVGVGQPQHF
TRBJ1-1,TRBV5-1,TRBD1,.,TGCGCCAGCAGCGCATACAGGGGCATGAACACTGAAGCTTTCTTT,CASSAYRGMNTEAFF
TRBJ2-7,TRBV29-1,TRBD2,.,TGCAGCGCTGAGGGACTAGCGGGAAATGAGTACGAGCAGTACTTC,CSAEGLAGNEYEQYF
TRBJ2-5,TRBV9,.,.,TGTGCCGGAGGACAGACCGAAGAGACCCAGTACTTC,CAGGQTEETQYF